This TCR beta chain was sequenced for a study of blood T cells in healthy people across ages. Regarding the study as a whole: Both naive CD4+ cell counts and diversity were greater in long-lived donors than in aged donors.

CDR1 DFQATT and CDR2 SNEGSKA come from the germline V gene (reference sequence). The CDR3 sequence is 12 residues long. V shed 5 bases and J 4 bases; nucleotides not matched to a gene: 3. Ten or more counts support this clonotype. What it binds is not known. Healthy individuals of Caucasian origin from Russia, aged about 6 to 100, served as donors. Alongside a J-beta primer mix, a sample-barcoded 5' primer served in a second PCR lasting roughly 6 to 11 cycles. Each cDNA molecule carried a tag from a template-switch adaptor that contained 12 random nucleotides. TCRdb analysed the 5' RACE reads with MiXCR anew, one entry per CDR3 protein. The table records some 640,000 distinct CDR3 sequences, around 31% of them present only once.

This TCR was recovered from a woman of 80 years or more in good health. The chain carries TRBV20-1 and TRBJ2-5, with 8 bases fitting TRBD1. Sequencing was performed on blood. The CDR3 is CSAYDRGETQYF. DNA for the CDR3: TGCAGTGCTTACGACAGGGGAGAGACCCAGTACTTC.